Listed below are T cell receptor beta chains from one sample, sequenced in a study of shared clonotypes between healthy human individuals. Assay: immunoSEQ multiplex PCR; the TCRdb copy retains only in-frame clones and omits some. Of about 660,000 clones in the sample, about 74% were seen once. Sequencing used memory CD4+ T cells sorted from blood. Every receptor here comes from a woman in her twenties or thirties in good health. Each CDR3 is given with its conserved first and last residue. D genes are given only for firm matches. Clone sizes are given selectively: once, few, many, or a class where the clone is expanded.

cdr3_nt	cdr3_aa	clone_size	d_call	v_call	j_call
TGTGCCAGCAGCGCTCCTGGAAACACCATATATTTT	CASSAPGNTIYF	.	.	TRBV9	TRBJ1-3
TGTGCCAGCAGTCCCACTGGGGGAGTGAGGGATGAGCAGTTCTTC	CASSPTGGVRDEQFF	few	.	TRBV28	TRBJ2-1
TGTGCCACCAGACAGGGGGCAAAAGAGCAGTACTTC	CATRQGAKEQYF	.	TRBD1	TRBV7-3	TRBJ2-7
TGTGCCAGGACGAAACAGGGTAGCGGCGAAAAACTGTTTTTT	CARTKQGSGEKLFF	.	.	TRBV27	TRBJ1-4
TGCGCCAGCAGCTTGTCGGGCACCGGGACGCAGTATTTT	CASSLSGTGTQYF	few	.	TRBV5-1	TRBJ2-3
TGTGCCAGTAGTCCCGACGGATTCTATGGCTACACCTTC	CASSPDGFYGYTF	.	.	TRBV19	TRBJ1-2
TGTGCCAGCAGCGTAGCCACCGGGGAGCTGTTTTTT	CASSVATGELFF	.	.	TRBV5-4	TRBJ2-2
TGCGCCAGCAGCCAAGTAGTCGGGAGACAGCCCCAGCATTTT	CASSQVVGRQPQHF	.	.	TRBV4-1	TRBJ1-5
TGTGCCAGTAGTATCCACAGGGAAAGCAATCAGCCCCAGCATTTT	CASSIHRESNQPQHF	.	.	TRBV19	TRBJ1-5
TGTGCCAGCAGCACAAAGGGCGGGAGGGCCCCTTTCTACGAGCAGTACTTC	CASSTKGGRAPFYEQYF	once	.	TRBV21-1	TRBJ2-7
TGCGCCAGCAGCTTGGTGGGGGGCAGTGAAAAACTGTTTTTT	CASSLVGGSEKLFF	.	.	TRBV5-1	TRBJ1-4
TGTGCCAGCAGTATAAAGGGAGTGACCTACGAGCAGTACTTC	CASSIKGVTYEQYF	.	.	TRBV27	TRBJ2-7
TGTGCCAGCATGGGCGGGTACGCCGAGCAGTACTTC	CASMGGYAEQYF	.	.	TRBV28	TRBJ2-7
TGTGCCAGCAGCGTATTCAGGGAGGAGTACTTC	CASSVFREEYF	.	.	TRBV9	TRBJ2-7
TGTGCCAGCAGGGGGACAGTTCGAACGGGTCAGCCCCAGCATTTT	CASRGTVRTGQPQHF	.	TRBD1	TRBV2	TRBJ1-5
TGTGCCAGCAGCCAGACAGGGGGCAGGTACAATGAGCAGTTCTTC	CASSQTGGRYNEQFF	many	TRBD1	TRBV14	TRBJ2-1
TGTGCCACCAGCAGAGTAGCAGGGGGACTTTGGCGGCAGCCCCAGCATTTT	CATSRVAGGLWRQPQHF	once	TRBD1	TRBV15	TRBJ1-5
TGTGCCTGGAGACAGACCGGCGAGCAGTACTTC	CAWRQTGEQYF	.	.	TRBV30	TRBJ2-7
TGTGCCAGCAGCTCTAGCGGGGGTAGCACAGATACGCAGTATTTT	CASSSSGGSTDTQYF	.	TRBD2	TRBV7-3	TRBJ2-3
TGTGCCAGCAGCTGGGACAGAAGGAACTATGGCTACACCTTC	CASSWDRRNYGYTF	.	TRBD1	TRBV5-6	TRBJ1-2
TGTGCCAGCGCGTTATTTGAAGGAGGCACTGAAGCTTTCTTT	CASALFEGGTEAFF	.	.	TRBV28	TRBJ1-1
TGTGCCAGCAGCCCCGGGACTAGCGTCGGCAATGAGCAGTTCTTC	CASSPGTSVGNEQFF	.	TRBD2	TRBV5-8	TRBJ2-1
TGTGCCAGTAGCCCCCGGACAGGGTCTTCCTACGAGCAGTACTTC	CASSPRTGSSYEQYF	once	TRBD1	TRBV19	TRBJ2-7
TGTGCCAGCAGTTACGTGACAGGAGCTAACTATGGCTACACCTTC	CASSYVTGANYGYTF	.	.	TRBV6-5	TRBJ1-2
TGTGCCAGCAGCCAAAGCGTAGGGGGGGACAGGGGGCAGCCCCAGCATTTT	CASSQSVGGDRGQPQHF	.	TRBD1	TRBV14	TRBJ1-5
TGTGCCAGCAGTGGGGACAGGGGTTTAGAGACCCAGTACTTC	CASSGDRGLETQYF	.	TRBD1	TRBV2	TRBJ2-5
TGTGCCAGCAGCCCCCAGGGGGTGAGCTCTGGCTACACCTTC	CASSPQGVSSGYTF	.	TRBD1	TRBV5-4	TRBJ1-2
TGTGCCAGCAGTATTATGGGGGAGACCCAGTACTTC	CASSIMGETQYF	few	.	TRBV2	TRBJ2-5
TGCGCCAGCAGCCAAGGTAGCGGGAGGAATTTGTACAATGAGCAGTTCTTC	CASSQGSGRNLYNEQFF	many	TRBD2	TRBV4-1	TRBJ2-1
TGTGCCAGTAGTATGACGGCTAACACCGGGGAGCTGTTTTTT	CASSMTANTGELFF	.	.	TRBV19	TRBJ2-2
TGCAGCGTCAGTTCAGGGGGCGGTGGAAACACCATATATTTT	CSVSSGGGGNTIYF	many	TRBD1	TRBV29-1	TRBJ1-3
TGTGCCAGTAGCCCATGGGACAGCCCTAGCAATCAGCCCCAGCATTTT	CASSPWDSPSNQPQHF	many	TRBD1	TRBV19	TRBJ1-5
TGTGCCAGCACCTACAGGGAACTCAACAATGAGCAGTTCTTC	CASTYRELNNEQFF	.	.	TRBV5-7	TRBJ2-1
TGTGCCAGCAGGCAAACCGGGACAGGAAGCAATCAGCCCCAGCATTTT	CASRQTGTGSNQPQHF	once	TRBD1	TRBV28	TRBJ1-5
TGTGCCAGTAGTACGACCGGGACAGGGGTTGGTCAGCCCCAGCATTTT	CASSTTGTGVGQPQHF	.	TRBD1	TRBV19	TRBJ1-5
TGTGCCAGCACCAGAGGACTAGCCCTCACCGGGGAGCTGTTTTTT	CASTRGLALTGELFF	once	TRBD2	TRBV6-1	TRBJ2-2
TGTGCCAGCTCTGCGATTCGGGACAGCTTCTATGGCTACACCTTC	CASSAIRDSFYGYTF	.	TRBD1	TRBV18	TRBJ1-2
TGTGCCAGCAGCTTGGAGCCCCGACAGGGTTGGAGCACAGATACGCAGTATTTT	CASSLEPRQGWSTDTQYF	.	TRBD1	TRBV5-4	TRBJ2-3
TGTGCCAGCAGCAAAGGAGAGGCGGGGGACGACTACAATGAGCAGTTCTTC	CASSKGEAGDDYNEQFF	.	.	TRBV21-1	TRBJ2-1
TGTGCCAGCAGCTTTGGGCAGATCTACGAGCAGTACTTC	CASSFGQIYEQYF	.	.	TRBV7-9	TRBJ2-7
TGTGCCAGCAGTGAGGTTGGCACCTCCTATGGCTACACCTTC	CASSEVGTSYGYTF	.	.	TRBV6-1	TRBJ1-2
TGTGCCAGCAGGACTGAAGACACGGGCTACGAGCAGTACTTC	CASRTEDTGYEQYF	.	.	TRBV6-1	TRBJ2-7
TGTGCCAGCAGAGCGGGGGGGCACTTC	CASRAGGHF	.	TRBD2	TRBV7-6	TRBJ2-7
TGTGCCAGCAGTTTTGGGGGGGCTTATCAGCCCCAGCATTTT	CASSFGGAYQPQHF	.	.	TRBV28	TRBJ1-5
TGTGCCAGCAGTTTATGGCCCGGGAATAATCAGCCCCAGCATTTT	CASSLWPGNNQPQHF	few	.	TRBV28	TRBJ1-5
TGTGCCAGCAGCTTAAGCTGGCAGAGTAATGAAAAACTGTTTTTT	CASSLSWQSNEKLFF	.	.	TRBV6-5	TRBJ1-4
TGTGCCAGCAGCGCAGACAGGGAATATGGCTACACCTTC	CASSADREYGYTF	few	TRBD1	TRBV2	TRBJ1-2
TGTGCCAGCAGCTTAGAAGGACTAGCGGGAGGGCCAGACACCGGGGAGCTGTTTTTT	CASSLEGLAGGPDTGELFF	.	TRBD2	TRBV13	TRBJ2-2
TGTGCCAGCAGAACCCCGGGGTCTTCATCCGACGAAGCTTTCTTT	CASRTPGSSSDEAFF	.	.	TRBV28	TRBJ1-1
TGTGCCAGCAGTTCCGCTAGCGGGTCCGGGGAGCTGTTTTTT	CASSSASGSGELFF	.	TRBD2	TRBV28	TRBJ2-2
TGTGCCAGCAGCTCCCCGGGGGGGGGAGAGACCCAGTACTTC	CASSSPGGGETQYF	few	TRBD2	TRBV27	TRBJ2-5